This TCR beta chain appears in the sequencing data of a study of regulatory T cells in long-lasting Graves disease. To make TCR beta libraries, researchers used iRepertoire HTBI primers and Arm-PCR of CDR3 regions. TCRdb used MiXCR to reprocess the multiplex PCR reads, holding one entry per CDR3 protein. Among approximately 390,000 distinct CDR3 sequences listed, around 15% were seen once. Per the germline V gene, CDR1 is MGHRA and CDR2 is YSYEKL. CDR3 length: 14 amino acids. Trimming stripped 1 base from V and 10 bases from J, with 14 bases between. The time point is: newly diagnosed GD, antithyroid drugs for less than 3 months. From RNA extracted from PBMCs, the TCR library was made. Into tubes containing EDTA, approximately 9 milliliters of peripheral blood were drawn. The same specimen was also included in a second study, on T cells in Graves' hyperthyroidism and ophthalmopathy.

The gene calls are TRBV4-1 and TRBJ2-1; D is perhaps TRBD1 (6 bases). The receptor was isolated from a young woman with Graves disease. Sequenced material: peripheral blood mononuclear cells (PBMCs), taken at new diagnosis, from a patient treated with antithyroid drugs. The CDR3 region has the DNA TGCGCCAGCAGCCAAGTCCGCAGGGGAAGGGAGCAGTTCTTC. The encoded protein is CASSQVRRGREQFF.